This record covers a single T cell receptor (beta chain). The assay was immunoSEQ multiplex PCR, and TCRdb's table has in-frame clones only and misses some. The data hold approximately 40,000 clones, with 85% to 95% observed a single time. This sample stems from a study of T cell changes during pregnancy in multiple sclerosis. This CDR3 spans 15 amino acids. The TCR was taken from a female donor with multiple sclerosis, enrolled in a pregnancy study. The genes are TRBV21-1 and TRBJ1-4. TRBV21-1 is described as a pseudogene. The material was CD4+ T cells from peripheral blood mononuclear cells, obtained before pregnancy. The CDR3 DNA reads TGTGCCAGCAGCCCGGCGGGGGGGTGGGAGGAAAAACTGTTTTTT. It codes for CASSPAGGWEEKLFF.